This T cell receptor beta chain was recovered during a study of blood T cell repertoires in COVID-19. About the research overall: The United States, Italy and Spain were the sources of the acute and convalescent COVID-19 samples.

Only in-frame clones appear in the TCRdb table, and some are missing; sequencing was by immunoSEQ multiplex PCR. This sample has more than 95,000 clones, with approximately 86% found just once. The germline V gene has CDR1 SNHLY and CDR2 FYNNEI. The CDR3 is 10 amino acids. V was pared by 9 bases and J by 4 bases, with 0 bases of the junction left unmatched. The clonotype comes from a woman aged 60 to 75 in a cohort sampled during active or convalescent COVID-19. The chain joins TRBV2 to TRBJ2-7; 7 positions match TRBD2. Sequencing was carried out using peripheral blood. The CDR3 loop reads CASSGYEQYF. For the CDR3, the DNA is TGTGCCAGTAGCGGGTACGAGCAGTACTTC.